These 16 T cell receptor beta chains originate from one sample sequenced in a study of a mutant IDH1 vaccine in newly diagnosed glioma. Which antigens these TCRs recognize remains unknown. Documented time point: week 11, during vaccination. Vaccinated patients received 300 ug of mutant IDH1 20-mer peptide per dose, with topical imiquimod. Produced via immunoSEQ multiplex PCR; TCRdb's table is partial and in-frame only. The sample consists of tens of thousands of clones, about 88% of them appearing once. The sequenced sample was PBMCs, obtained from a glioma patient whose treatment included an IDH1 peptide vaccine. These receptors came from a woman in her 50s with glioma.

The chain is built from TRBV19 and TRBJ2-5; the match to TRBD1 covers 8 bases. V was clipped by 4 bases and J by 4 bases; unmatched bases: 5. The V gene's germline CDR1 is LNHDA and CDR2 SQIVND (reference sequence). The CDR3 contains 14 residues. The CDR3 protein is CASSTGQGGETQYF. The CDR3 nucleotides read TGTGCCAGTAGTACCGGACAGGGAGGAGAGACCCAGTACTTC.

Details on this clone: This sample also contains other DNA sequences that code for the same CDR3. As DNA, the CDR3 is TGTGCCAGCAGCCCGGGAAGCTATAGCAATCAGCCCCAGCATTTT. Translation: CASSPGSYSNQPQHF. The chain has TRBV6-5 and TRBJ1-5; D is ambiguous. In germline, CDR1 is MNHEY, CDR2 SVGAGI. This CDR3 spans 15 amino acids. V shed 6 bases and J shed 0 bases, with 12 bases lying between them.

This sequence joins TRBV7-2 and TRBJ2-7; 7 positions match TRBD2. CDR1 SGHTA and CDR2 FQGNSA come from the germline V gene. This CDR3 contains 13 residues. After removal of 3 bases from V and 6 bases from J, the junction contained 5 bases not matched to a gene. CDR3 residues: CASSFGGGSEQYF. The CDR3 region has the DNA TGTGCCAGCAGCTTTGGCGGGGGTTCCGAGCAGTACTTC.

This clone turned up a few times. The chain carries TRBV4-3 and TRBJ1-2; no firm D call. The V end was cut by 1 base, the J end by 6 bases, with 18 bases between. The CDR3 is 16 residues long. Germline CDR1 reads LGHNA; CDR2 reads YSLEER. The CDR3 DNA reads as TGCGCCAGCAGCCAAGGCCGCTATTGGAGGGTAGATGGCTACACCTTC. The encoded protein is CASSQGRYWRVDGYTF.

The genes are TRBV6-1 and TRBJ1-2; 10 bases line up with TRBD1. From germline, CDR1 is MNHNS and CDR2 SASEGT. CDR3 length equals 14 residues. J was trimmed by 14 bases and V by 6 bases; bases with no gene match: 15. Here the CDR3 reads CASRLTGGEKGWTF. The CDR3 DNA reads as TGTGCCAGCAGACTGACAGGGGGCGAAAAGGGTTGGACCTTC.

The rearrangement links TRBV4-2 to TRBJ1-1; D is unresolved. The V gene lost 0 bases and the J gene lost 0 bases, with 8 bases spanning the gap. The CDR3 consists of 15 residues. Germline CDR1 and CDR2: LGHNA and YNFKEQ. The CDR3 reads CASSQDWQMNTEAFF. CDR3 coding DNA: TGTGCCAGCAGCCAAGATTGGCAGATGAACACTGAAGCTTTCTTT.

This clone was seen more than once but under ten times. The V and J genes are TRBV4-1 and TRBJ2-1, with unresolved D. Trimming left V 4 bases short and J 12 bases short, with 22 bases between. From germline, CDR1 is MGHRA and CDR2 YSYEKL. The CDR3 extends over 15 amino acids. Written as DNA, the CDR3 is TGCGCCAGCAGCCCCCTCATGGCCCCTGGGATTGTGCAGTTCTTC. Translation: CASSPLMAPGIVQFF.

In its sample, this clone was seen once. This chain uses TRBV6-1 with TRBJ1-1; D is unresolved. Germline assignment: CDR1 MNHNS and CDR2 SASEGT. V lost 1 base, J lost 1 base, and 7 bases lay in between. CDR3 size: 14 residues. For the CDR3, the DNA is TGTGCCAGCAGTGAAGGACGGAAGAACACTGAAGCTTTCTTT. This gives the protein CASSEGRKNTEAFF.

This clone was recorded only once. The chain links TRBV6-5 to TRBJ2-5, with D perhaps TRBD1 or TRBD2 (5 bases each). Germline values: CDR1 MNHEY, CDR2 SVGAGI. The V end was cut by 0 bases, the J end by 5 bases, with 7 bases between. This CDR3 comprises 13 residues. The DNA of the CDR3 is TGTGCCAGCAGTTACTCGGGGGAGGAGACCCAGTACTTC. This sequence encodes CASSYSGEETQYF.

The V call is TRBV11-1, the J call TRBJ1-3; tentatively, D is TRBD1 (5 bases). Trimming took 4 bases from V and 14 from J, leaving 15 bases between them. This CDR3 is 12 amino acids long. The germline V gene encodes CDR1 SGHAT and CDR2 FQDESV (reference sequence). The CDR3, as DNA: TGTGCCAGCAGCTACGGTTGGGGACTCTTATATTTT. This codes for CASSYGWGLLYF.

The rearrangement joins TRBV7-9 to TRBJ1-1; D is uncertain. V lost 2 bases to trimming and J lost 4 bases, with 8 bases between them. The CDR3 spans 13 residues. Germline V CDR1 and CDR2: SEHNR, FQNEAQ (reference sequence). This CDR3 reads CASSLSRTTEAFF. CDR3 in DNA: TGTGCCAGCAGCTTAAGCAGGACCACTGAAGCTTTCTTT.

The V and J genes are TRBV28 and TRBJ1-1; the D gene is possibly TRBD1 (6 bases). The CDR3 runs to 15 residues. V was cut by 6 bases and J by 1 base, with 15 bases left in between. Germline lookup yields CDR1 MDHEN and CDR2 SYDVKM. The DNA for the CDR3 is TGTGCCAGCAGAAACTCCGGGACATCGAACACTGAAGCTTTCTTT. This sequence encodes CASRNSGTSNTEAFF.

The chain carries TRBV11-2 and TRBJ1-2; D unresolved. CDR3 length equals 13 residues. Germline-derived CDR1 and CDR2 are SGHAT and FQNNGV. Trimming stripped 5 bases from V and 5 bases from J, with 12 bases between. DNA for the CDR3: TGTGCCAGCAGCCAACACGGACGTTATGGCTACACCTTC. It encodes CASSQHGRYGYTF.

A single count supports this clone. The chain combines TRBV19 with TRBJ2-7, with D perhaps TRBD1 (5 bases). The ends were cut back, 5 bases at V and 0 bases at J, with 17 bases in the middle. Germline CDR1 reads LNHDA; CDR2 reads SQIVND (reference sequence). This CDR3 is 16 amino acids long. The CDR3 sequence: CASSVKDTQASYEQYF. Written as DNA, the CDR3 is TGTGCCAGTAGTGTCAAGGACACACAGGCCTCCTACGAGCAGTACTTC.

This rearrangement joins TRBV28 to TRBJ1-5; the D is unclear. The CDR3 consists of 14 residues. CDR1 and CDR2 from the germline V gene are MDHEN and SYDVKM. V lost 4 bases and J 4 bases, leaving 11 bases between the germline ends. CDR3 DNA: TGTGCCAGCAGTTCGTCGACTCGGAATCAGCCCCAGCATTTT. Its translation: CASSSSTRNQPQHF. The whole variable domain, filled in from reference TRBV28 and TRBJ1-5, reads DVKVTQSSRYLVKRTGEKVFLECVQDMDHENMFWYRQDPGLGLRLIYFSYDVKMKEKGDIPEGYSVSREKKERFSLILESASTNQTSMYLCASSSSTRNQPQHFGDGTRLSIL.

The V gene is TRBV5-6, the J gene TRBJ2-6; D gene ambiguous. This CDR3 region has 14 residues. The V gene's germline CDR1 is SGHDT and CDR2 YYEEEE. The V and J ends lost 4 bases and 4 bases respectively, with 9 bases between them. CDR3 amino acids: CASSLDGGANVLTF. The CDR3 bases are TGTGCCAGCAGCCTGGACGGGGGGGCCAACGTCCTGACTTTC.